The 27 T cell receptor beta chains below all came from one sample that was sequenced in a study of shared clonotypes between healthy human individuals. Profiled with immunoSEQ multiplex PCR; TCRdb holds only in-frame clones, not every one. The sample has around 990,000 clones, roughly 80% seen once. Sample: memory CD4+ T cells from PBMCs. Sample subset: CD45RA-negative fraction. The receptor set was obtained from a man aged 18 to 30 in good health. Some clones in this sample may be carry-over from other donors' samples.

The chain recombines TRBV5-1 with TRBJ2-5; no clear D gene. Trimming cost V 7 bases and J 2 bases, with 12 bases left between them. Germline loops: CDR1 SGHRS, CDR2 YFSETQ. There are 13 residues in the CDR3. CDR3 coding DNA: TGCGCCAGCGGTAAGGGAAAGCAAGAGACCCAGTACTTC. Translated: CASGKGKQETQYF.

The gene calls are TRBV10-1 and TRBJ1-4; D is undetermined. Germline lookup yields CDR1 WNHNN and CDR2 SYGVQD (reference sequence). The ends were cut back, 3 bases at V and 5 bases at J, with 16 bases in the middle. The CDR3 loop spans 16 amino acids. The CDR3 loop is CASSEGSGRLNEKLFF. The DNA of the CDR3 is TGCGCCAGCAGTGAAGGTTCGGGGAGACTAAATGAAAAACTGTTTTTT.

This sequence joins TRBV30 and TRBJ1-1; D is uncertain. V lost 8 bases and J lost 1, with 8 bases in between. Per germline, CDR1 GTSNPN and CDR2 SVGIG (reference sequence). This CDR3 comprises 11 residues. The CDR3 protein is CASSGNTEAFF. The CDR3, as DNA: TGTGCCAGCTCTGGGAACACTGAAGCTTTCTTT.

The CDR3 DNA follows: TGTGCCAGCAGCTGGGGACAGGGGAGCTACGAGCAGTACTTC. Its translation is CASSWGQGSYEQYF. The V and J genes are TRBV7-3 and TRBJ2-7, with TRBD1 identical over 10 bases. There are 14 residues in the CDR3. The germline CDR1 and CDR2 sequences are SGHTA and FQGTGA. V shed 4 bases and J 3 bases; nucleotides not matched to a gene: 3.

This sequence joins TRBV9 and TRBJ2-2; perhaps TRBD1 as D (6 bases). This CDR3 is built from 16 residues. With 0 bases removed from V and 4 bases from J, the gap between germline ends came to 13 bases. CDR1 SGDLS and CDR2 YYNGEE come from the germline V gene. DNA of the CDR3: TGTGCCAGCAGCGTAGCGTGGACAGCCCCCACCGGGGAGCTGTTTTTT. This translates into CASSVAWTAPTGELFF. Drawing the rest from reference TRBV9 and TRBJ2-2, the complete variable domain is DSGVTQTPKHLITATGQRVTLRCSPRSGDLSVYWYQQSLDQGLQFLIQYYNGEERAKGNILERFSAQQFPDLHSELNLSSLELGDSALYFCASSVAWTAPTGELFFGEGSRLTVL.

This clone has only one observation. The J gene is TRBJ2-2, the V gene TRBV5-8; TRBD1 matches 7 bases. The CDR3 consists of 15 residues. CDR1 and CDR2 (germline): SGHTS, YDEGEE. V lost 2 bases and J lost 6; bases outside the gene matches: 7. The CDR3: CASSFRGGAAGELFF. The CDR3 DNA reads as TGTGCCAGCAGCTTCCGAGGGGGCGCGGCCGGGGAGCTGTTTTTT.

This clone was observed a handful of times. This chain connects TRBV28 to TRBJ1-2; perhaps TRBD1 as D (6 bases). Germline CDR1 MDHEN, CDR2 SYDVKM. Trimming removed 8 bases from V and 5 bases from J, with 18 bases in between. The CDR3 is made up of 14 amino acids. The CDR3 sequence is CASGLRDTVYGYTF. CDR3 sequence (DNA): TGTGCCAGCGGACTCCGGGACACGGTGTATGGCTACACCTTC.

The CDR3 sequence is CASGGGLYGYTF. The CDR3, as DNA: TGTGCCAGCGGGGGGGGGCTCTATGGCTACACCTTC. The chain recombines TRBV6-5 with TRBJ1-2; maybe TRBD1 (6 bases). The CDR3 spans 12 residues. Germline V gene sequence: CDR1 MNHEY, CDR2 SVGAGI. The V gene lost 8 bases and the J gene lost 4 bases, with 11 bases spanning the gap.

J is TRBJ1-2 and V is TRBV7-8; D not certain. The CDR3 runs 13 residues. CDR1 and CDR2 (germline): SGHVS, FQNEAQ. V was cut by 1 base and J by 5 bases, with 8 bases left in between. The CDR3 DNA sequence: TGTGCCAGCAGCTTAGACAGCAGATATGGCTACACCTTC. Translated: CASSLDSRYGYTF.

The chain links TRBV15 to TRBJ2-7, with 10 bases matching TRBD1. The germline gives CDR1 LNHNV, CDR2 YYDKDF (reference sequence). CDR3 size: 15 residues. The V gene end was trimmed by 8 bases and the J gene end by 5 bases; junction bases not matched to a gene: 12. The CDR3 region is CATGMVGTGDHEQYF. The CDR3 DNA reads as TGTGCCACCGGGATGGTTGGGACAGGGGACCACGAGCAGTACTTC.

This clone was seen just once. The rearrangement uses TRBV6-4 and TRBJ2-7, with TRBD2 identical over 10 bases. Germline V lookup: CDR1 MRHNA, CDR2 SNTAGT. With V trimmed by 2 bases and J by 6 bases, 7 bases remained unmatched. This CDR3 contains 15 residues. The CDR3 nucleotides are TGTGCCAGCAGTGACAGAGCGGGAGGGCCTTTCGAGCAGTACTTC. Amino acid sequence: CASSDRAGGPFEQYF.

V and J are TRBV5-1 and TRBJ2-3, with 9 bases aligning to TRBD1. Trimming took 2 bases from V and 3 from J; bases not matched to a gene: 4. The CDR3 has 15 amino acids. The V gene's germline CDR1 is SGHRS and CDR2 YFSETQ. As DNA, the CDR3 is TGCGCCAGCAGCTTAAACAGGGGGCTGACAGATACGCAGTATTTT. The encoded protein is CASSLNRGLTDTQYF.

The chain joins TRBV7-2 to TRBJ2-5, with 8 nucleotides matching TRBD2. The germline V gene encodes CDR1 SGHTA and CDR2 FQGNSA. V trimming: 0 bases; J trimming: 5 bases; junction bases outside the gene matches: 11. This CDR3 region has 17 residues. Here the CDR3 DNA reads TGTGCCAGCAGCTTAGCCCAGGTCGGGGGGGTCCAGGAGACCCAGTACTTC. Translation: CASSLAQVGGVQETQYF.

J is TRBJ2-3 and V is TRBV27, with TRBD2 matching over 7 bases. CDR1 and CDR2 (germline): MNHEY, SMNVEV (reference sequence). The CDR3 length is 13 residues. V trimming: 10 bases; J trimming: 5 bases; junction bases outside the gene matches: 9. CDR3 DNA: TGTGCCATTGGGGCGGGAGTAATAGATACGCAGTATTTT. Amino acids: CAIGAGVIDTQYF.

This clone was detected once. The chain uses TRBV10-3 and TRBJ2-3, with a weak D call TRBD1 (5 bases). V lost 4 bases and J 4 bases, leaving 9 bases between the germline ends. The CDR3 spans 13 residues. Germline V gene data show CDR1 as ENHRY and CDR2 as SYGVKD. The CDR3 DNA is TGTGCCATCAGTGTCCAGACAGCAGATACGCAGTATTTT. Translation: CAISVQTADTQYF.

This clone has more than one count but fewer than ten. The rearrangement links TRBV28 to TRBJ1-1; D may be TRBD1 (5 bases). Trimming took 8 bases from V and 0 from J, leaving 10 bases between them. CDR3 size: 13 residues. The germline gives CDR1 MDHEN, CDR2 SYDVKM. This CDR3 is CASGAGMNTEAFF. CDR3 coding DNA: TGTGCCAGCGGGGCAGGGATGAACACTGAAGCTTTCTTT.

Concerning this clone itself: This same CDR3 is encoded by further DNA sequences in the sample. This rearrangement joins TRBV18 to TRBJ2-6; D is unclear. Germline CDR1 KGHSH, CDR2 LQKENI. The CDR3 consists of 15 residues. Trimming left V 3 bases short and J 0 bases short, with 6 bases between. CDR3 nucleotides: TGTGCCAGCTCACCCCAGTCCTCTGGGGCCAACGTCCTGACTTTC. As protein: CASSPQSSGANVLTF.

The rearrangement uses TRBV5-8 and TRBJ2-1, with 7 bases that match TRBD2. Trimming cost V 4 bases and J 9 bases; bases outside gene matches: 19. The V gene's germline CDR1 is SGHTS and CDR2 YDEGEE. The CDR3 sequence is 17 residues long. CDR3 DNA sequence: TGTGCCAGCAGCGGAGGGAGCGGGACCCCGTCTGGGGGTGAGCAGTTCTTC. Protein sequence: CASSGGSGTPSGGEQFF.

The chain is built from TRBV15 and TRBJ2-7, with D perhaps TRBD1 or TRBD2 (6 bases each). CDR1 LNHNV and CDR2 YYDKDF come from the germline V gene (reference sequence). V was trimmed by 7 bases and J by 1 base, leaving 17 bases between them. This CDR3 is 15 amino acids long. The CDR3 reads CATTMRGAPSYEQYF. CDR3 coding DNA: TGTGCCACCACTATGAGGGGGGCCCCTTCCTACGAGCAGTACTTC. Full variable domain (rest looked up from reference TRBV15 and TRBJ2-7): DAMVIQNPRYQVTQFGKPVTLSCSQTLNHNVMYWYQQKSSQAPKLLFHYYDKDFNNEADTPDNFQSRRPNTSFCFLDIRSPGLGDTAMYLCATTMRGAPSYEQYFGPGTRLTVT.

This clone was recorded once. The chain has TRBV28 and TRBJ1-3; 9 bases line up with TRBD1. There are 16 residues in the CDR3. The J segment lost 4 bases and the V segment lost 2 bases, leaving 6 bases of the junction unmatched. CDR1 is MDHEN and CDR2 is SYDVKM in the germline V gene. CDR3 sequence (DNA): TGTGCCAGCAGTTTACCCCTCGGACAGGGGGGAAACACCATATATTTT. This translates into CASSLPLGQGGNTIYF.

In regard to this clone: A much more abundant neighbour one base away suggests this may be a read error. Other DNA sequences in the same sample also yield this CDR3. This sequence joins TRBV7-2 and TRBJ2-3; no firm D call. V dropped 3 bases and J dropped 1 base, with 5 bases sitting between them. Germline assignment: CDR1 SGHTA and CDR2 FQGNSA. This CDR3 is 13 amino acids long. CDR3 region: CASSFTGTDTQYF. In DNA form, the CDR3 reads TGTGCCAGCAGCTTCACGGGCACAGATACGCAGTATTTT.

The chain joins TRBV27 to TRBJ2-7, with D unclear. This CDR3 has 15 residues. V dropped 3 bases and J dropped 2 bases, with 14 bases sitting between them. The germline gives CDR1 MNHEY, CDR2 SMNVEV (reference sequence). As DNA, the CDR3 is TGTGCCAGCAGTTTTACCCTAGGACCCCCCTACGAGCAGTACTTC. It specifies CASSFTLGPPYEQYF.

Comments on this clone: In the same sample, other DNA sequences code for this CDR3. The chain carries TRBV7-9 and TRBJ2-5; D call uncertain. Trimming pared 1 base from V and 5 bases from J, leaving 5 bases between. The CDR3 totals 12 residues. Per the germline V gene, CDR1 is SEHNR and CDR2 is FQNEAQ (reference sequence). In DNA form, the CDR3 reads TGTGCCAGCAGCTTAGTTGCGGAGACCCAGTACTTC. Its translation: CASSLVAETQYF.

The genes are TRBV6-1 and TRBJ1-5; D gene uncertain. The CDR3 totals 15 residues. The V end was cut by 4 bases, the J end by 0 bases, with 10 bases between. CDR1 and CDR2 from the germline V gene are MNHNS and SASEGT. The CDR3 sequence is CASSVEGDSNQPQHF. The CDR3 nucleotides are TGTGCCAGCAGTGTAGAAGGAGATAGCAATCAGCCCCAGCATTTT.

The chain uses TRBV4-1 and TRBJ1-1; 10 bases fit TRBD1. Per the germline V gene, CDR1 is MGHRA and CDR2 is YSYEKL. CDR3 length: 15 amino acids. With V trimmed by 3 bases and J by 11 bases, 12 bases remained unmatched. The CDR3 DNA reads TGCGCCAGCAGCCATGTGGGACAGGGGTCGAGGGGGGCTTTCTTT. Translated: CASSHVGQGSRGAFF.

The CDR3 loop is CASSVERGPLAGELFF. CDR3 DNA: TGTGCCAGCAGCGTAGAAAGGGGCCCCCTGGCCGGGGAGCTGTTTTTT. The genes are TRBV9 and TRBJ2-2; D is possibly TRBD1 (5 bases). V gave up 0 bases and J gave up 6 bases, with 15 bases separating them. Germline values: CDR1 SGDLS, CDR2 YYNGEE. The CDR3 is made up of 16 amino acids.

Details on this clone: This may stem from a read error, because a much larger clone lies one nucleotide away. V usage is TRBV30 and J usage is TRBJ1-2, with D possibly being TRBD1 (5 bases). This CDR3 contains 13 residues. Looked up from germline, CDR1 is GTSNPN and CDR2 is SVGIG (reference sequence). Written as DNA, the CDR3 is TGTGCCTGGAGTGTTGCGGGGGAGTATGGCTACGCCTTC. This translates into CAWSVAGEYGYAF. Full variable domain (remainder filled in from reference TRBV30 and TRBJ1-2): SQTIHQWPATLVQPVGSPLSLECTVEGTSNPNLYWYRQAAGRGLQLLFYSVGIGQISSEVPQNLSASRPQDRQFILSSKKLLLSDSGFYLCAWSVAGEYGYAFGSGTRLTVV.